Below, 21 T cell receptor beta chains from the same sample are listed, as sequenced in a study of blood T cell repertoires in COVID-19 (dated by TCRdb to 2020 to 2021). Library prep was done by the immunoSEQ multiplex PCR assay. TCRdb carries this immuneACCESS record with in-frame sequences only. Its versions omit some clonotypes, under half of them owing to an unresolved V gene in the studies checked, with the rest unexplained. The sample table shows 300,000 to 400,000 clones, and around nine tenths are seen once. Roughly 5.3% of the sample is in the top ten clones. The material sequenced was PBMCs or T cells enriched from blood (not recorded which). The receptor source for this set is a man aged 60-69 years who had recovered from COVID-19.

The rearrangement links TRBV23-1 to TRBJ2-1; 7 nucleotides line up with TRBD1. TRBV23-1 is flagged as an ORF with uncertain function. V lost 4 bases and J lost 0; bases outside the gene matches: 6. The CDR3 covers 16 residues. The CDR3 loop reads CASSRGQVSSYNEQFF. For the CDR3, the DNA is TGCGCCAGCAGTCGCGGACAGGTCAGCTCCTACAATGAGCAGTTCTTC.

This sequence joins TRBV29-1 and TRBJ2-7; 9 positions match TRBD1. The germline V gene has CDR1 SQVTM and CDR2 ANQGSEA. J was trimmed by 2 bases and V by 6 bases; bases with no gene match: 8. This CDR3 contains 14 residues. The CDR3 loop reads CSVIQGASTYEQYF. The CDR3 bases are TGCAGCGTGATACAGGGGGCCTCAACCTACGAGCAGTACTTC.

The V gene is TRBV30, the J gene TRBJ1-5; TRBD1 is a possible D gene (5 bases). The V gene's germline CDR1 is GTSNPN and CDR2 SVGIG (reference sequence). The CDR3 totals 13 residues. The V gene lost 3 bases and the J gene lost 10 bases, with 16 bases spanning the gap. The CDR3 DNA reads TGTGCCTGGAGCTCCAGACAGAAAGGACCCCAGCATTTT. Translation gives CAWSSRQKGPQHF.

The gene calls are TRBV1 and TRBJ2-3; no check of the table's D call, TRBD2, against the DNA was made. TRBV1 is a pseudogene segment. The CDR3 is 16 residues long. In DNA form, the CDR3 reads TGCACCAGCAGCCACCGATTTATGAGGATTGCAGATACGCAGTATTTT. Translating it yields CTSSHRFMRIADTQYF.

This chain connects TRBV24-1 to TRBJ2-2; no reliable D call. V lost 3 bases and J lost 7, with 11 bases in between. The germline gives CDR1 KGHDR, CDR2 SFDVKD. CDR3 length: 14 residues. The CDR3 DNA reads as TGTGCCACCAGTGATCCTAGAGGCGGCGGGGAGCTGTTTTTT. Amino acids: CATSDPRGGGELFF.

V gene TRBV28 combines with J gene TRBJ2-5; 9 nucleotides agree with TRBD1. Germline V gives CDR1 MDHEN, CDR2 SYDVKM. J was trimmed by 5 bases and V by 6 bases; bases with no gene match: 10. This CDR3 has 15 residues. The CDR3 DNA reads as TGTGCCAGCAGCCCGCGGGACAGGGCTTACGAGACCCAGTACTTC. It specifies CASSPRDRAYETQYF.

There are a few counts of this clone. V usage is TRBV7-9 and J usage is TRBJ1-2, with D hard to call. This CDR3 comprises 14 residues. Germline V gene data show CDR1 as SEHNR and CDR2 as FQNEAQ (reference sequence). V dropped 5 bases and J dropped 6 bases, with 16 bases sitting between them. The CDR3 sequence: CASSPTGRTNGYTF. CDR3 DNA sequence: TGTGCCAGCAGCCCAACCGGGAGGACCAATGGCTACACCTTC.

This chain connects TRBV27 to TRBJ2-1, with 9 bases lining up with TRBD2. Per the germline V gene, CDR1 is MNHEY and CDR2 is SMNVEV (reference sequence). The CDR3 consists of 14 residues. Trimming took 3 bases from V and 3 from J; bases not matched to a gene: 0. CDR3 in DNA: TGTGCCAGCAGTTTTAGCGGGAGCTACAATGAGCAGTTCTTC. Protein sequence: CASSFSGSYNEQFF.

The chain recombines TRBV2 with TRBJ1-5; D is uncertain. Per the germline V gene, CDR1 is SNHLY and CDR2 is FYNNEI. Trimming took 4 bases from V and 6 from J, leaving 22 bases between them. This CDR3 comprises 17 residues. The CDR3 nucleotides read TGTGCCAGCAGTGTACCGCGAATCGGGTACGCTAGTCAGCCCCAGCATTTT. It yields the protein CASSVPRIGYASQPQHF.

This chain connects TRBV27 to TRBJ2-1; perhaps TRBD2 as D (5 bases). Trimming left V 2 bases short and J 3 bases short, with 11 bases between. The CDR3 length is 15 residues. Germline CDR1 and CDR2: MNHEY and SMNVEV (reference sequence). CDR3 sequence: CASSLSGRVYNEQFF. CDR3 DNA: TGTGCCAGCAGTTTAAGTGGGAGAGTCTACAATGAGCAGTTCTTC.

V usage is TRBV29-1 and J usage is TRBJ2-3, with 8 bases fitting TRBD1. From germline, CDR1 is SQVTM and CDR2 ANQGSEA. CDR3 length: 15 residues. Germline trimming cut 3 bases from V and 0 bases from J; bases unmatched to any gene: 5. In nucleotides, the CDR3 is TGCAGCGTTGAGCCCAGACAGGGGAGCACAGATACGCAGTATTTT. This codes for CSVEPRQGSTDTQYF.

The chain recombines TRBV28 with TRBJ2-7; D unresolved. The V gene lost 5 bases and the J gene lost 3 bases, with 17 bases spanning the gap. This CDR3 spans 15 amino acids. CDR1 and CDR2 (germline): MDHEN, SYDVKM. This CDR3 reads CASSGYSSPYYEQYF. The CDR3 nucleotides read TGTGCCAGCAGTGGATACAGCTCACCTTACTACGAGCAGTACTTC.

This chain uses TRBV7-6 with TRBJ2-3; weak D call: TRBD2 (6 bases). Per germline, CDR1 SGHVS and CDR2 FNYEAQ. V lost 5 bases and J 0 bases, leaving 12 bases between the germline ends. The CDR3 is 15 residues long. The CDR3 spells CASSPSGTSTDTQYF. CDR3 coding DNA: TGTGCCAGCAGCCCTAGTGGGACTAGCACAGATACGCAGTATTTT. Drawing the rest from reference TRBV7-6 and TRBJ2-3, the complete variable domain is GAGVSQSPRYKVTKRGQDVALRCDPISGHVSLYWYRQALGQGPEFLTYFNYEAQQDKSGLPNDRFSAERPEGSISTLTIQRTEQRDSAMYRCASSPSGTSTDTQYFGPGTRLTVL.

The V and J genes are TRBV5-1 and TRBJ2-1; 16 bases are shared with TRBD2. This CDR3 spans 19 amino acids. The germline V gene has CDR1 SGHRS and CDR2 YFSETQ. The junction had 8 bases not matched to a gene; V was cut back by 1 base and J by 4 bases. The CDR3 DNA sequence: TGCGCCAGCAGCTTGTTGCGTCCGGGACTAGCGGGAGGGTACAATGAGCAGTTCTTC. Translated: CASSLLRPGLAGGYNEQFF.

CDR3 nucleotides: TGTGCCAGCAGTTACCTTCCAGCCTACAATGAGCAGTTCTTC. Its translation is CASSYLPAYNEQFF. The rearrangement uses TRBV6-7 and TRBJ2-1, with D unclear. TRBV6-7 is treated as an ORF (open reading frame) with a function not yet certain. V lost 2 bases to trimming and J lost 2 bases, with 7 bases between them. The CDR3 totals 14 residues.

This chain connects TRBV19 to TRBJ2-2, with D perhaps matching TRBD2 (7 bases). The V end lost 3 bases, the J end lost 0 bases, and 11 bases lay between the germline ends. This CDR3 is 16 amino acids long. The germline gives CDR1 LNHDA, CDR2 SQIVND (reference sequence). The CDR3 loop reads CASSIWGGANTGELFF. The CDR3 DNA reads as TGTGCCAGTAGTATCTGGGGGGGCGCGAACACCGGGGAGCTGTTTTTT. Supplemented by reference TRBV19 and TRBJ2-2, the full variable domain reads DGGITQSPKYLFRKEGQNVTLSCEQNLNHDAMYWYRQDPGQGLRLIYYSQIVNDFQKGDIAEGYSVSREKKESFPLTVTSAQKNPTAFYLCASSIWGGANTGELFFGEGSRLTVL.

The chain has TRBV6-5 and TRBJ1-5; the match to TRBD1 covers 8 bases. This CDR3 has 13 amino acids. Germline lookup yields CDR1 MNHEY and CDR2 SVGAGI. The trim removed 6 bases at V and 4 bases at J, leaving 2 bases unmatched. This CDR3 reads CASSRQGNQPQHF. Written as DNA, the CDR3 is TGTGCCAGCAGCCGACAGGGGAATCAGCCCCAGCATTTT.

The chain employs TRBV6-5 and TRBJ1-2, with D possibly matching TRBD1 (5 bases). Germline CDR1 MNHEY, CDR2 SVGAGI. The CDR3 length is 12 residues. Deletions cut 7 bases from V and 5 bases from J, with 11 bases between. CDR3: CASNAGGYGYTF. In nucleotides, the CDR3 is TGTGCCAGCAACGCGGGGGGATATGGCTACACCTTC.

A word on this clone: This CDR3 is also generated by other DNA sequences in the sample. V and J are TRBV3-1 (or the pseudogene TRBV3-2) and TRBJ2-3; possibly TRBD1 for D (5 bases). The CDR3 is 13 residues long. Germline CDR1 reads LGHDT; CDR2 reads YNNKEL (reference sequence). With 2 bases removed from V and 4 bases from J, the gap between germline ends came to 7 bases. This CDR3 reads CASSQRGPDTQYF. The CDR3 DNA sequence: TGTGCCAGCAGCCAAAGGGGTCCAGATACGCAGTATTTT.

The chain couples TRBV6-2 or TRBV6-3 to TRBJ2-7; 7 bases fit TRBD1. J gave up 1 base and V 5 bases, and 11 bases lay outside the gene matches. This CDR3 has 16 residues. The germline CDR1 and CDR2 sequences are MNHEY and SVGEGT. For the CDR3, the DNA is TGTGCCAGCAGTCTTAGGTATGCAGGGGGTTCCTACGAGCAGTACTTC. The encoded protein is CASSLRYAGGSYEQYF.

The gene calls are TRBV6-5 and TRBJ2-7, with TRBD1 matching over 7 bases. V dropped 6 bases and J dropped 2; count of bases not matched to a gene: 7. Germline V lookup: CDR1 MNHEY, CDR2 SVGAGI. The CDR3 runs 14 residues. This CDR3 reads CASRGTGVPYEQYF. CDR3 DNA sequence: TGTGCCAGCAGGGGCACAGGGGTCCCCTACGAGCAGTACTTC.